This passage covers 6 T cell receptor beta chains from one sample sequenced in a study of CD8+CD57+ T cells in acquired aplastic anemia. Patients included in sequencing had previously demonstrated CD8+CD57+ cell expansion by flow cytometry. Using genomic DNA as the template, TCR beta VDJ and CDR3 profiling was carried out. In TCRdb, the reads were re-called with MiXCR into one record per CDR3 protein. The sample has around 150,000 distinct CDR3 sequences; about two thirds are singletons. Sequenced sample: sorted CD4+, CD8+, or CD8+CD57+ T cells (not recorded which) from PBMCs. The receptors stem from a human donor with aplastic anemia.

The J gene is TRBJ1-1, the V gene TRBV12-3 or TRBV12-4; D is possibly TRBD1 (5 bases). Trimming took off 3 bases at V and 11 bases at J, with 10 bases between the two ends. The CDR3 spans 11 residues. CDR3 nucleotide sequence: TGTGCCAGCAGTTTGGTAGGGGATGCTTTCTTT. As protein: CASSLVGDAFF.

The chain links TRBV5-4 to TRBJ2-5; the D gene could be TRBD1 or TRBD2 (5 bases each). The J call may be incorrect, as the DNA end agrees better with TRBJ2-1. Germline lookup yields CDR1 SGHNT and CDR2 YYREEE (reference sequence). The CDR3 runs to 16 residues. The CDR3 reads CASSLEGMVRGNEQFF. The CDR3 bases are TGTGCCAGCAGCTTAGAGGGGATGGTTCGGGGAAATGAGCAGTTCTTC.

V gene TRBV6-2 or TRBV6-3 combines with J gene TRBJ1-1; D call uncertain. There are 12 residues in the CDR3. V lost 6 bases, J lost 6 bases, and 11 bases lay in between. Germline V gene lookup returns CDR1 MNHEY and CDR2 SVGEGT. The CDR3 bases are TGTGCCAGCAGCTCAGAGATACCTGAAGCTTTCTTT. Protein sequence: CASSSEIPEAFF.

J is TRBJ2-3 and V is TRBV7-2; perhaps TRBD1 as D (5 bases). V shed 5 bases and J shed 7 bases, with 10 bases lying between them. This CDR3 contains 12 residues. Germline V gene data show CDR1 as SGHTA and CDR2 as FQGNSA. For the CDR3, the DNA is TGTGCCAGCAGCCCTAGACAGCATACGCAGTATTTT. This translates into CASSPRQHTQYF.

The CDR3 protein is CASSFPNNEQFF. The DNA of the CDR3 is TGTGCCAGCAGCTTCCCGAACAATGAGCAGTTCTTC. The chain couples TRBV5-8 to TRBJ2-1; D not certain. The germline CDR1 and CDR2 sequences are SGHTS and YDEGEE. The CDR3 length is 12 residues. V lost 2 bases to trimming and J lost 5 bases, with 5 bases between them.

V and J are TRBV2 and TRBJ2-7; a possible D gene is TRBD2 (5 bases). Trimming stripped 7 bases from V and 2 bases from J, with 12 bases between. The CDR3 runs 13 residues. Germline V lookup: CDR1 SNHLY, CDR2 FYNNEI. The CDR3 loop reads CASNAGSPYEQYF. CDR3 in DNA: TGTGCCAGCAATGCGGGCAGTCCCTACGAGCAGTACTTC. Full variable domain (outside the CDR3, taken from reference TRBV2 and TRBJ2-7): EPEVTQTPSHQVTQMGQEVILRCVPISNHLYFYWYRQILGQKVEFLVSFYNNEISEKSEIFDDQFSVERPDGSNFTLKIRSTKLEDSAMYFCASNAGSPYEQYFGPGTRLTVT.